The 24 T cell receptor beta chains in this list originate from one sample, sequenced in a study of blood T cell repertoires in COVID-19. Clones were read by immunoSEQ multiplex PCR, and TCRdb kept only the in-frame ones, dropping some. The sample contains some 80,000 clones, approximately 87% of which appear only once. The sample consisted of peripheral blood. Source of these receptors: a human donor in a cohort sampled during active COVID-19.

The genes are TRBV9 and TRBJ1-4; D remains ambiguous. V shed 3 bases and J shed 13 bases, with 19 bases lying between them. The length of the CDR3 is 14 residues. In germline, CDR1 is SGDLS, CDR2 YYNGEE. The CDR3 nucleotides read TGTGCCAGCAGCGCGACTGACGGTAATGGTCGACTGTTTTTT. It specifies CASSATDGNGRLFF.

The chain combines TRBV7-8 with TRBJ2-7; TRBD1 aligns across 12 bases. Germline assignment: CDR1 SGHVS and CDR2 FQNEAQ. The CDR3 spans 17 residues. Unmatched junction bases numbered 10, after V lost 0 bases and J lost 7 bases. The CDR3 protein is CASSLADPGQGASEQYF. In DNA, the CDR3 is TGTGCCAGCAGCTTAGCAGACCCGGGACAGGGGGCGTCTGAGCAGTACTTC.

V and J are TRBV4-1 and TRBJ1-1; 7 nucleotides align to TRBD1. Per the germline V gene, CDR1 is MGHRA and CDR2 is YSYEKL. The trim removed 2 bases at V and 1 base at J, leaving 4 bases unmatched. CDR3 length: 15 residues. CDR3 DNA: TGCGCCAGCAGCCAACCCCGGGACAGGAACACTGAAGCTTTCTTT. This codes for CASSQPRDRNTEAFF.

This clone was counted only a few times. V is TRBV4-2 and J is TRBJ1-2; TRBD1 might be the D (5 bases). Deletions cut 4 bases from V and 2 bases from J, with 17 bases between. The germline V gene has CDR1 LGHNA and CDR2 YNFKEQ. CDR3 length: 16 amino acids. The CDR3: CASSRTPGQGNYGYTF. CDR3 coding DNA: TGTGCCAGCAGCCGAACCCCAGGGCAGGGAAACTATGGCTACACCTTC.

This clone was recorded only once. The chain couples TRBV5-1 to TRBJ2-3; 9 positions agree with TRBD1. The CDR3 extends over 18 amino acids. With 4 bases clipped from V and 6 bases from J, the junction kept 18 bases outside the gene matches. Germline V CDR1 and CDR2: SGHRS, YFSETQ. CDR3 residues: CASSQYGTGSPKEDTQYF. The DNA for the CDR3 is TGCGCCAGCAGCCAGTACGGGACAGGGAGTCCTAAAGAGGATACGCAGTATTTT.

V and J are TRBV6-2 or TRBV6-3 and TRBJ2-7, with TRBD1 identical over 7 bases. CDR1 is MNHEY and CDR2 is SVGEGT in the germline V gene. The CDR3 totals 14 residues. V shed 5 bases, J shed 3 bases, and the junction held 7 bases outside the gene matches. CDR3 in amino acids: CASSPGTAIYEQYF. The CDR3 DNA sequence: TGTGCCAGCAGTCCCGGGACAGCAATCTACGAGCAGTACTTC.

This clone came up a few times. The chain's CDR3 is CASSLQGNTEAFF. DNA for the CDR3: TGTGCCAGCAGCTTACAGGGGAACACTGAAGCTTTCTTT. The V gene is TRBV7-9, the J gene TRBJ1-1, with D possibly TRBD1 on 5 matching bases. The CDR3 totals 13 residues. The V gene's germline CDR1 is SEHNR and CDR2 FQNEAQ (reference sequence). V lost 2 bases and J lost 1, with 5 bases in between. The variable domain in full, with the rest retrieved from reference TRBV7-9 and TRBJ1-1, is DTGVSQNPRHKITKRGQNVTFRCDPISEHNRLYWYRQTLGQGPEFLTYFQNEAQLEKSRLLSDRFSAERPKGSFSTLEIQRTEQGDSAMYLCASSLQGNTEAFFGQGTRLTVV.

The V and J genes are TRBV10-1 and TRBJ2-3; TRBD2 agrees at 9 bases. The CDR3 is 15 residues long. V was clipped by 3 bases and J by 5 bases; unmatched bases: 6. Germline V gives CDR1 WNHNN, CDR2 SYGVQD (reference sequence). CDR3 protein: CASSDKRGARDTQYF. CDR3 DNA sequence: TGCGCCAGCAGTGACAAGCGGGGGGCAAGAGATACGCAGTATTTT.

This clone was picked up one time. The V and J genes are TRBV3-1 (or the pseudogene TRBV3-2) and TRBJ2-2; 11 nucleotides align to TRBD2. This CDR3 contains 15 residues. Germline V CDR1 and CDR2: LGHDT, YNNKEL (reference sequence). V was clipped by 4 bases and J by 6 bases; unmatched bases: 4. In DNA form, the CDR3 reads TGTGCCAGCAGCCGTACTAGCGGGAGTCCCGGGGAGCTGTTTTTT. Amino acids: CASSRTSGSPGELFF.

The J gene is TRBJ2-3, the V gene TRBV7-8; D is perhaps TRBD1 (7 bases). The germline CDR1 and CDR2 sequences are SGHVS and FQNEAQ. The CDR3 has 14 amino acids. V dropped 3 bases and J dropped 1 base, with 8 bases sitting between them. The DNA for the CDR3 is TGTGCCAGCAGCTTCAGGGGGGGCACAGATACGCAGTATTTT. This translates into CASSFRGGTDTQYF.

The rearrangement joins TRBV5-5 to TRBJ2-5; 10 bases fit TRBD2. Losses at the gene ends were 4 bases for V and 2 bases for J; bases not matched to a gene: 8. The CDR3 runs to 16 residues. Germline values: CDR1 SGHKS, CDR2 YYEKEE (reference sequence). The CDR3 loop is CASSPLLAGPQETQYF. CDR3 DNA: TGTGCCAGCAGCCCATTACTAGCGGGACCACAAGAGACCCAGTACTTC.

The chain is built from TRBV4-2 and TRBJ2-5, with D hard to call. Germline CDR1 and CDR2: LGHNA and YNFKEQ. This CDR3 contains 13 residues. Trimming stripped 0 bases from V and 4 bases from J, with 6 bases between. For the CDR3, the DNA is TGTGCCAGCAGCCAAGAATCGGGAGAGACCCAGTACTTC. Residues: CASSQESGETQYF.

The chain links TRBV5-5 to TRBJ2-6, with D possibly TRBD1 on 5 matching bases. There are 16 residues in the CDR3. The germline gives CDR1 SGHKS, CDR2 YYEKEE (reference sequence). Trimming left V 7 bases short and J 0 bases short, with 14 bases between. CDR3 sequence (DNA): TGTGCCAGCCACTCGCGACAGACCTCTGGGGCCAACGTCCTGACTTTC. Protein: CASHSRQTSGANVLTF.

The J gene is TRBJ1-5, the V gene TRBV28, with D possibly being TRBD1 (5 bases). V shed 7 bases and J shed 2 bases, with 9 bases lying between them. Germline assignment: CDR1 MDHEN and CDR2 SYDVKM. The CDR3 has 13 amino acids. This chain's CDR3 is CASKGAGNQPQHF. The CDR3 DNA follows: TGTGCCAGCAAAGGGGCGGGCAATCAGCCCCAGCATTTT.

This clone ranks as hyperexpanded. J is TRBJ2-3 and V is TRBV27; possibly TRBD2 for D (6 bases). CDR3 length: 14 residues. Looked up from germline, CDR1 is MNHEY and CDR2 is SMNVEV (reference sequence). V was pared by 5 bases and J by 6 bases, with 15 bases between. The CDR3, as DNA: TGTGCCAGCAGTCTGAGACTAGGTGGGGATACGCAGTATTTT. This sequence encodes CASSLRLGGDTQYF.

J is TRBJ2-5 and V is TRBV11-2, with a weak D call TRBD2 (6 bases). The CDR3 spans 17 residues. The germline V gene has CDR1 SGHAT and CDR2 FQNNGV. Trimming shortened V by 1 base and J by 0 bases, and 15 bases separated the two germline ends. CDR3 residues: CASSLAPQRRDQETQYF. In DNA, the CDR3 is TGTGCCAGCAGCTTAGCCCCCCAGCGGAGGGACCAAGAGACCCAGTACTTC.

The chain joins TRBV6-1 to TRBJ1-6; D possibly corresponds to TRBD1 (5 bases). The CDR3 sequence is 14 residues long. Germline lookup yields CDR1 MNHNS and CDR2 SASEGT. The V end lost 1 base, the J end lost 11 bases, and 12 bases lay between the germline ends. Written as DNA, the CDR3 is TGTGCCAGCAGTGAAGGACAGACGTATGCACCCCTCCACTTT. Amino acid sequence: CASSEGQTYAPLHF.

This sequence joins TRBV7-9 and TRBJ2-7; 8 positions match TRBD1. The CDR3 covers 12 residues. CDR1 is SEHNR and CDR2 is FQNEAQ in the germline V gene (reference sequence). V lost 6 bases, J lost 6 bases, and 4 bases stayed unmatched. This CDR3 reads CASRLTGGEQYF. For the CDR3, the DNA is TGTGCCAGCAGATTAACAGGGGGCGAGCAGTACTTC.

The chain carries TRBV3-1 (or the pseudogene TRBV3-2) and TRBJ1-6, with D perhaps TRBD1 (6 bases). CDR1 LGHDT and CDR2 YNNKEL come from the germline V gene (reference sequence). The length of the CDR3 is 17 residues. V lost 1 base and J 9 bases, leaving 19 bases between the germline ends. The CDR3 DNA sequence: TGTGCCAGCAGCCAAGGGACAGTCAGTGACCGTTTTTCACCCCTCCACTTT. This translates into CASSQGTVSDRFSPLHF.

V is TRBV5-4 and J is TRBJ2-1, with 8 nucleotides matching TRBD2. The germline gives CDR1 SGHNT, CDR2 YYREEE (reference sequence). The CDR3 runs 15 residues. Losses at the gene ends were 4 bases for V and 5 bases for J; bases not matched to a gene: 8. CDR3 DNA: TGTGCCAGCAGCCGTGACAGGCGGGGGGACAATGAGCAGTTCTTC. Translated, it gives CASSRDRRGDNEQFF. Together with reference TRBV5-4 and TRBJ2-1, the CDR3 gives the full variable domain: ETGVTQSPTHLIKTRGQQVTLRCSSQSGHNTVSWYQQALGQGPQFIFQYYREEENGRGNFPPRFSGLQFPNYSSELNVNALELDDSALYLCASSRDRRGDNEQFFGPGTRLTVL.

The gene calls are TRBV10-1 and TRBJ2-7, with 11 bases lining up with TRBD1. The V gene's germline CDR1 is WNHNN and CDR2 SYGVQD (reference sequence). The ends lost 6 bases at V and 7 bases at J; junction bases unmatched: 8. The CDR3 is made up of 14 amino acids. This CDR3 is CASSYGTGGLEQYF. In nucleotides, the CDR3 is TGCGCCAGCAGCTACGGGACAGGGGGACTTGAGCAGTACTTC.

CDR3 sequence: CASSLLALAGGDTQYF. The CDR3 DNA sequence: TGTGCCAGCAGCTTACTGGCGCTAGCGGGGGGCGATACGCAGTATTTT. The chain links TRBV7-8 to TRBJ2-3; 11 bases map to TRBD2. Germline V CDR1 and CDR2: SGHVS, FQNEAQ. V was pared by 2 bases and J by 6 bases, with 7 bases of the junction left unmatched. This CDR3 spans 16 amino acids.

This sequence joins TRBV7-2 and TRBJ2-6; no firm D call. This CDR3 contains 18 residues. CDR1 and CDR2 from the germline V gene are SGHTA and FQGNSA. Trimming cost V 1 base and J 0 bases, with 13 bases left between them. This chain's CDR3 is CASSLDSRRISGANVLTF. The CDR3 nucleotides read TGTGCCAGCAGCTTAGACAGCCGAAGAATCTCTGGGGCCAACGTCCTGACTTTC.

The V call is TRBV5-6, the J call TRBJ2-1, with D possibly TRBD1 on 5 matching bases. V lost 1 base, J lost 15 bases, and 20 bases lay in between. The CDR3 loop spans 14 amino acids. Germline-derived CDR1 and CDR2 are SGHDT and YYEEEE. CDR3 nucleotides: TGTGCCAGCAGCTTGAGGGTGACAGACCTTGGTGGGTTCTTC. Residues: CASSLRVTDLGGFF.